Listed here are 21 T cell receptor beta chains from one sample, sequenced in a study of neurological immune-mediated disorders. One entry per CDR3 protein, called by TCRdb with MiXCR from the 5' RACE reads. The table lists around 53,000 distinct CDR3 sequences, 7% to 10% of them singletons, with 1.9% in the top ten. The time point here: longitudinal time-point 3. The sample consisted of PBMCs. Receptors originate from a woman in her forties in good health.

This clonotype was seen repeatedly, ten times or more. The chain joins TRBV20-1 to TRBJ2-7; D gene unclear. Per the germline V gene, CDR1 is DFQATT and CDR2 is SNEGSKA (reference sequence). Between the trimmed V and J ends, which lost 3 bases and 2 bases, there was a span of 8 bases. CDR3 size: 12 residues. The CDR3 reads CSARILTYEQYF. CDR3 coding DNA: TGCAGTGCTAGGATCCTAACCTACGAGCAGTACTTC.

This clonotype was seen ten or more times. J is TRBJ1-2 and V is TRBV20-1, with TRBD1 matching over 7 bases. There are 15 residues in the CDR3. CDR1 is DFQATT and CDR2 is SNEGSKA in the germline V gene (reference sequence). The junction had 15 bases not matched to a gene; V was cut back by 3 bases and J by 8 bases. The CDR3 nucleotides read TGCAGTGCTAGGGCAGAACAGGGGCTAGCCAACGGCTACACCTTC. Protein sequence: CSARAEQGLANGYTF.

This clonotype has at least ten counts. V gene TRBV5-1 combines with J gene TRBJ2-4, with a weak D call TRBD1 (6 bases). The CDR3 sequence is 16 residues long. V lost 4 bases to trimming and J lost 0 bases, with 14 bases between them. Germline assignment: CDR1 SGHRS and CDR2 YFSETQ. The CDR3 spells CASSPQGNEAKNIQYF. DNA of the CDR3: TGCGCCAGCAGCCCCCAGGGGAACGAAGCCAAAAACATTCAGTACTTC.

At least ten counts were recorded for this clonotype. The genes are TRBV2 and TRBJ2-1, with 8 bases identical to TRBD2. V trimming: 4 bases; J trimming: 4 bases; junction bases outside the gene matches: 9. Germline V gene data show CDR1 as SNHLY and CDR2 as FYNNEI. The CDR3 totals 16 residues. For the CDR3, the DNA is TGTGCCAGCAGTGGCCCGGGACTAGACGGATACAATGAGCAGTTCTTC. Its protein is CASSGPGLDGYNEQFF.

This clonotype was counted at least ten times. The CDR3 region has the DNA TGTGCCAGCAGCTTAAGCCCACAGTGGGTGGGGGAGTATTTT. It is translated as CASSLSPQWVGEYF. V usage is TRBV7-2 and J usage is TRBJ2-3; D assignment may be TRBD1 or TRBD2 (5 bases each). The V gene's germline CDR1 is SGHTA and CDR2 FQGNSA. The CDR3 sequence is 14 residues long. Trimming removed 2 bases at V and 13 bases at J, with 19 bases between. The entire variable domain, with the rest obtained from reference TRBV7-2 and TRBJ2-3, is as follows: GAGVSQSPSNKVTEKGKDVELRCDPISGHTALYWYRQSLGQGLEFLIYFQGNSAPDKSGLPSDRFSAERTGGSVSTLTIQRTQQEDSAVYLCASSLSPQWVGEYFGPGTRLTVL.

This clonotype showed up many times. CDR3 sequence: CAISEQGLDQPQHF. The CDR3 DNA sequence: TGTGCCATCAGTGAGCAGGGGCTCGATCAGCCCCAGCATTTT. This rearrangement joins TRBV10-3 to TRBJ1-5, with a tentative D call TRBD1 (6 bases). From germline, CDR1 is ENHRY and CDR2 SYGVKD. The CDR3 runs to 14 residues. V was pared by 2 bases and J by 5 bases, with 10 bases between.

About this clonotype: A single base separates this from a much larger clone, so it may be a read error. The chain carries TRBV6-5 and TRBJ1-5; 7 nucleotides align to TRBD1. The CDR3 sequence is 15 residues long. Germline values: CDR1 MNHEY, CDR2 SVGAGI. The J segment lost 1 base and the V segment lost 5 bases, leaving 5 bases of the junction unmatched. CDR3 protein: CASSPGTASNQPQHF. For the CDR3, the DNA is TGTGCCAGCAGTCCCGGGACAGCAAGCAATCAGCCCCAGCATTTT.

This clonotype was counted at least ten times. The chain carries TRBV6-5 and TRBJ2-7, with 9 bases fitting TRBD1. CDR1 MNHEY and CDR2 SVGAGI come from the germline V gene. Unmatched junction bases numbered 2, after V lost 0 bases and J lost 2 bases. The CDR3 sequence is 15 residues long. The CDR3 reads CASSYSRTGAYEQYF. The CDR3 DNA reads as TGTGCCAGCAGTTACTCTCGGACAGGGGCCTACGAGCAGTACTTC.

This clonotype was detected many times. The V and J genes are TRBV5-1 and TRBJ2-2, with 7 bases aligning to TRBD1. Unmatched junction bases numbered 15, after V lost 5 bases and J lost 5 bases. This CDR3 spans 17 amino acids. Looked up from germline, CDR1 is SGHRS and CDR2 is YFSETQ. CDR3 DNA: TGCGCCAGCAGTCGAGAGCCTCCGACAGGGAATACCGGGGAGCTGTTTTTT. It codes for CASSREPPTGNTGELFF.

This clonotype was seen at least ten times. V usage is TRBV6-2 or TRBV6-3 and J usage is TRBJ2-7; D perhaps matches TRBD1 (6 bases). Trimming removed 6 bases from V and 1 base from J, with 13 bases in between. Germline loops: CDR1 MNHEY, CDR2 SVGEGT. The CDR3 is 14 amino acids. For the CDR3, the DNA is TGTGCCAGCAGCGACCCAGGGGTTTCCTACGAGCAGTACTTC. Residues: CASSDPGVSYEQYF.

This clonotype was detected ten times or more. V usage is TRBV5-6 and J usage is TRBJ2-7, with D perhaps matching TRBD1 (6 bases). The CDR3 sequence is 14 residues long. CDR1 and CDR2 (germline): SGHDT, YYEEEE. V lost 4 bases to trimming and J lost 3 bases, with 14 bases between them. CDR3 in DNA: TGTGCCAGCAGCCAGGGACATTTTTACTACGAGCAGTACTTC. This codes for CASSQGHFYYEQYF. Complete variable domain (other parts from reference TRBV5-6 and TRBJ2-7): DAGVTQSPTHLIKTRGQQVTLRCSPKSGHDTVSWYQQALGQGPQFIFQYYEEEERQRGNFPDRFSGHQFPNYSSELNVNALLLGDSALYLCASSQGHFYYEQYFGPGTRLTVT.

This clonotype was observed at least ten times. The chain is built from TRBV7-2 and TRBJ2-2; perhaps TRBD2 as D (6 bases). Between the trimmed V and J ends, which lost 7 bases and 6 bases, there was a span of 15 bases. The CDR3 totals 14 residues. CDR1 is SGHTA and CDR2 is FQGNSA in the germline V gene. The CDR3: CASTVRRVAGELFF. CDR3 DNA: TGTGCCAGCACCGTTAGGAGGGTCGCCGGGGAGCTGTTTTTT.

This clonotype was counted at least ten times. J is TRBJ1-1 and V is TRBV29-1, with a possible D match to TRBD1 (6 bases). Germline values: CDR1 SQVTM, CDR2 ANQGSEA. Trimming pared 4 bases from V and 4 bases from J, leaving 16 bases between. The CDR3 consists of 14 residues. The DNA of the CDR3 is TGCAGCGTTGGATACAGGGCCGGCGTCACTGAAGCTTTCTTT. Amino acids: CSVGYRAGVTEAFF.

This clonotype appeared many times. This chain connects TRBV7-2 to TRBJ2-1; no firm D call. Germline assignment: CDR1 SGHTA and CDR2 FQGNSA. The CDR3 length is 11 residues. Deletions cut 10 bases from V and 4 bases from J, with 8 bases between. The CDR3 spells CATYGYNEQFF. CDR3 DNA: TGTGCCACCTACGGGTACAATGAGCAGTTCTTC.

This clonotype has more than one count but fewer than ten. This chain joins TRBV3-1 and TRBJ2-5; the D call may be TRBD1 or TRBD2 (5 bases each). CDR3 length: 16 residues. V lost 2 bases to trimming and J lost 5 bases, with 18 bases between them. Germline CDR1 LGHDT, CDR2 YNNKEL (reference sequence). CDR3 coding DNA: TGTGCCAGCAGCCAAATAGTTGCTGAGGGGTGGGAGACCCAGTACTTC. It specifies CASSQIVAEGWETQYF.

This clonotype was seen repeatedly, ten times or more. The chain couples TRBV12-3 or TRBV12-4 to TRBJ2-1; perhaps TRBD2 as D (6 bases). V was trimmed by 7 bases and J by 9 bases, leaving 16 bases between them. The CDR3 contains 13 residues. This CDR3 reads CASNTHGEAEQFF. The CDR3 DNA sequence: TGTGCCAGCAATACCCACGGGGAGGCTGAGCAGTTCTTC.

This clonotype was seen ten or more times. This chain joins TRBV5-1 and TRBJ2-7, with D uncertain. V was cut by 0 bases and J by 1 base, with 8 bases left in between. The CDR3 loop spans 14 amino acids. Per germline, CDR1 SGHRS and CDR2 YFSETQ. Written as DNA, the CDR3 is TGCGCCAGCAGCTTGGACGGCGGATCCTACGAGCAGTACTTC. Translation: CASSLDGGSYEQYF.

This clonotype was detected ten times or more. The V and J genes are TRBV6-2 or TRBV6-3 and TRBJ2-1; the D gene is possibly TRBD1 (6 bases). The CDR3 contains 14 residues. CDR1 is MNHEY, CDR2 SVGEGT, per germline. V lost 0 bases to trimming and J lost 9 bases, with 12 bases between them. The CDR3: CASSYSFSGVEQFF. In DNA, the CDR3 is TGTGCCAGCAGTTACTCGTTCTCAGGGGTTGAGCAGTTCTTC.

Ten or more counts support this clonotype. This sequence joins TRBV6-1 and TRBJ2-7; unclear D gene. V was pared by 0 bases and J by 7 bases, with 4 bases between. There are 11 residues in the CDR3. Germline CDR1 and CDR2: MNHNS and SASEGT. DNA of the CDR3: TGTGCCAGCAGTGAAGCGCGGGAGCAGTACTTC. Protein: CASSEAREQYF.

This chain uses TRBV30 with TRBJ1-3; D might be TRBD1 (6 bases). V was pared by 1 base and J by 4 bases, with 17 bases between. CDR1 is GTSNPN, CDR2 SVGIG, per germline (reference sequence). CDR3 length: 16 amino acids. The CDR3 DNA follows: TGTGCCTGGAGTGCCGTACGTGGGGGGCTCGGAAACACCATATATTTT. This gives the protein CAWSAVRGGLGNTIYF.

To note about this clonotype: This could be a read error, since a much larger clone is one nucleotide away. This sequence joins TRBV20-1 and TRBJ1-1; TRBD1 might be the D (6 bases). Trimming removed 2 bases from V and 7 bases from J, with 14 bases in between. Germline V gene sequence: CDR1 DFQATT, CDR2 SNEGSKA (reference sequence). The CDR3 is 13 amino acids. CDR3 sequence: CSARRRQGNEAFF. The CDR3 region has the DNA TGCAGTGCTAGACGAAGGCAGGGGAATGAAGCTTTCTTT.